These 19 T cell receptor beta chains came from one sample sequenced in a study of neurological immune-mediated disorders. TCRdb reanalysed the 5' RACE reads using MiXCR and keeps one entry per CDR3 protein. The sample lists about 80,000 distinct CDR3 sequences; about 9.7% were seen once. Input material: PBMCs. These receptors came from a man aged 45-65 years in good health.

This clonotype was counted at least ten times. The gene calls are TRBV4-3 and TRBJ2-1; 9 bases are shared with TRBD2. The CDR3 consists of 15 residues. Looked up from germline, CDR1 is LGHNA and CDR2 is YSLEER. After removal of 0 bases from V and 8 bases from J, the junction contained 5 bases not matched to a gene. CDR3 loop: CASSQDYRGGDEQFF. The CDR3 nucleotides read TGCGCCAGCAGCCAAGACTACCGCGGGGGGGATGAGCAGTTCTTC.

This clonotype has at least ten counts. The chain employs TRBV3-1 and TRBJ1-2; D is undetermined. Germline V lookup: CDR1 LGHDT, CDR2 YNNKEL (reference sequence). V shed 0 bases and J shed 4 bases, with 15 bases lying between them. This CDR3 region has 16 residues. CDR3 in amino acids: CASSQEKYTGSYGYTF. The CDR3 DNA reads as TGTGCCAGCAGCCAAGAGAAGTATACCGGGAGCTATGGCTACACCTTC.

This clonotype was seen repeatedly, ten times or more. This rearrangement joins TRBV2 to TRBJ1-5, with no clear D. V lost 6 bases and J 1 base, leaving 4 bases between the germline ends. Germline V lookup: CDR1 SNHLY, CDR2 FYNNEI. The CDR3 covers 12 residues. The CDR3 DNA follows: TGTGCCAGCAGAGGGAGCAATCAGCCCCAGCATTTT. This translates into CASRGSNQPQHF. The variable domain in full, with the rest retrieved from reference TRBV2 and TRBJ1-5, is EPEVTQTPSHQVTQMGQEVILRCVPISNHLYFYWYRQILGQKVEFLVSFYNNEISEKSEIFDDQFSVERPDGSNFTLKIRSTKLEDSAMYFCASRGSNQPQHFGDGTRLSIL.

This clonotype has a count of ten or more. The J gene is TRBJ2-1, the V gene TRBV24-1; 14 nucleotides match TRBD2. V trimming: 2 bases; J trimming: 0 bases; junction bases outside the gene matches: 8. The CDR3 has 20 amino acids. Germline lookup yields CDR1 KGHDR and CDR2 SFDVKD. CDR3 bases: TGTGCCACCAGTGATTCCTCCGGGACTAGCGGGGGTAGCTCCTACAATGAGCAGTTCTTC. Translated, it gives CATSDSSGTSGGSSYNEQFF.

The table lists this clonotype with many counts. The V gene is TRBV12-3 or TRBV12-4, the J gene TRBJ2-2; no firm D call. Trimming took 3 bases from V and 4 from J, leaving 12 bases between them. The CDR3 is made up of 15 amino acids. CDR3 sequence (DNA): TGTGCCAGCAGTTTTGTAGGGAAGGGCACCGGGGAGCTGTTTTTT. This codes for CASSFVGKGTGELFF.

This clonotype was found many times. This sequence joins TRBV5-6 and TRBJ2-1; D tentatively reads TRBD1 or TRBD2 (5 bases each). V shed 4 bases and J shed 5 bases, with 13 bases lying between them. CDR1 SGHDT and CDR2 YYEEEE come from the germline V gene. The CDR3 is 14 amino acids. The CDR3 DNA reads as TGTGCCAGCAGCGGGAGAGGGGCGGACAATGAGCAGTTCTTC. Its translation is CASSGRGADNEQFF.

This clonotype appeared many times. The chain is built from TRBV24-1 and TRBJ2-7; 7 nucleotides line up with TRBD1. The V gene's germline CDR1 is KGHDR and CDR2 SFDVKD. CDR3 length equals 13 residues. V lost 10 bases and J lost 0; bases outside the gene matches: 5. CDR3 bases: TGTGCCACTAGGGACAGAAGCTCCTACGAGCAGTACTTC. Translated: CATRDRSSYEQYF.

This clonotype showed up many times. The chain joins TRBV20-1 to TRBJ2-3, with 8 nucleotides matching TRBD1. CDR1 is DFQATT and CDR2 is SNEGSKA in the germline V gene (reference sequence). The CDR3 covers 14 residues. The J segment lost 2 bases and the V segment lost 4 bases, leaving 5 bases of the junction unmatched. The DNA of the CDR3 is TGCAGTGCTATCAGACAGGGGACCACAGATACGCAGTATTTT. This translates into CSAIRQGTTDTQYF.

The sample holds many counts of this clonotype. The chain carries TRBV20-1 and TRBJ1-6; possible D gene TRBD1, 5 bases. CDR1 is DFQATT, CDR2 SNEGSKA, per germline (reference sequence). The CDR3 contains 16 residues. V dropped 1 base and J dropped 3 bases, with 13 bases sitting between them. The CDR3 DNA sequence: TGCAGTGCTAGAGTCGGACAAAGCGGCTATAATTCACCCCTCCACTTT. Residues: CSARVGQSGYNSPLHF.

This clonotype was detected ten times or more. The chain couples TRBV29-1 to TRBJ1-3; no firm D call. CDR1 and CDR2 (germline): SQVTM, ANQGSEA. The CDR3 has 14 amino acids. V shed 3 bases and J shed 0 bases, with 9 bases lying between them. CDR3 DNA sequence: TGCAGCGTTGAGGGAGGGAACTCTGGAAACACCATATATTTT. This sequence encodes CSVEGGNSGNTIYF.

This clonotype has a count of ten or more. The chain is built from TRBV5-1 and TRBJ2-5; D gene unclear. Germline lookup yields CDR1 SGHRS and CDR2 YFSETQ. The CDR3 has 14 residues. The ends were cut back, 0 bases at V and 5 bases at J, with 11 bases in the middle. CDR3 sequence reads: CASSLDSFAETQYF. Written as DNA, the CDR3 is TGCGCCAGCAGCTTGGATTCCTTTGCGGAGACCCAGTACTTC.

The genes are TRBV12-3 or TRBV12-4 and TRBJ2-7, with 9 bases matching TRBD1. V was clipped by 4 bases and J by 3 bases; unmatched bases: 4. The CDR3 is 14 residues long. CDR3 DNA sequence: TGTGCCAGCAGTTCGGGACAGGGCGACTACGAGCAGTACTTC. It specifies CASSSGQGDYEQYF.

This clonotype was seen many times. The CDR3 protein is CAVYSESGELFF. The DNA of the CDR3 is TGTGCCGTATACAGTGAGAGCGGGGAGCTGTTTTTT. The chain employs TRBV6-5 and TRBJ2-2; D is unclear. CDR3 length equals 12 residues. The germline V gene has CDR1 MNHEY and CDR2 SVGAGI. The ends were cut back, 11 bases at V and 7 bases at J, with 14 bases in the middle.

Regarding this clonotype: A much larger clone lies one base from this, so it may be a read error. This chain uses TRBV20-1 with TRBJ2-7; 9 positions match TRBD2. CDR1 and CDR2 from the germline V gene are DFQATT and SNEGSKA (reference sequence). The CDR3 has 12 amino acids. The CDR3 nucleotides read TGCAGTGCTGCTAGCGGGACCTACGATCAGTACTTC. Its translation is CSAASGTYDQYF.

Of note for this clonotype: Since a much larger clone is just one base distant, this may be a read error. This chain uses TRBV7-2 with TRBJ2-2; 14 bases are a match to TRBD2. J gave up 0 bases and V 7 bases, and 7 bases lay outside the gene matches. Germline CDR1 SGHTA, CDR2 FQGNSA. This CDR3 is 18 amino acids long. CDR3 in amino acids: CASIRGTSGGPNTGELFF. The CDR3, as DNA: TGTGCCAGCATCCGAGGGACTAGCGGGGGCCCGAACACCGGGGAGCTGTTTTTT.

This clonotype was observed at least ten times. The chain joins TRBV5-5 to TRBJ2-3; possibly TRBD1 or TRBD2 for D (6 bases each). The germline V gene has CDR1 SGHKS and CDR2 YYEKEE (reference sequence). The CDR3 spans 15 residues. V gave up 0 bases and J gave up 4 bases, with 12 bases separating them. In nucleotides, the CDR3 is TGTGCCAGCAGCTTGGTTGGGGGGCGGTCAGATACGCAGTATTTT. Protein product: CASSLVGGRSDTQYF.

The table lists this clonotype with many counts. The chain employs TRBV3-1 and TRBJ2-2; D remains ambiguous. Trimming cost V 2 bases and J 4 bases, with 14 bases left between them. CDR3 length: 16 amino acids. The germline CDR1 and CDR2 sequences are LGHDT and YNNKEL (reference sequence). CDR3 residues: CASSQRLSLSTGELFF. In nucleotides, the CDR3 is TGTGCCAGCAGCCAAAGGCTATCTTTGAGCACCGGGGAGCTGTTTTTT.

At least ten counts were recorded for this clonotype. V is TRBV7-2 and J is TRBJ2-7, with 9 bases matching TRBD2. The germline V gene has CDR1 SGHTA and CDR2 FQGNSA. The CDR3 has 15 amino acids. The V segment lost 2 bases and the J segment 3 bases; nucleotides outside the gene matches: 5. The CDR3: CASSLYAGGGYEQYF. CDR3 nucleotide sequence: TGTGCCAGCAGCTTATATGCGGGAGGGGGCTACGAGCAGTACTTC.

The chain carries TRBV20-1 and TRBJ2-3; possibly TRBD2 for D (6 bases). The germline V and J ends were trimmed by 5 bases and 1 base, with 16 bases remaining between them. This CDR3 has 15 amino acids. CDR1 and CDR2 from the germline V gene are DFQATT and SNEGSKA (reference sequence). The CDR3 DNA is TGCAGTGCTCCGAAGATTAGCGGACGCACAGATACGCAGTATTTT. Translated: CSAPKISGRTDTQYF.